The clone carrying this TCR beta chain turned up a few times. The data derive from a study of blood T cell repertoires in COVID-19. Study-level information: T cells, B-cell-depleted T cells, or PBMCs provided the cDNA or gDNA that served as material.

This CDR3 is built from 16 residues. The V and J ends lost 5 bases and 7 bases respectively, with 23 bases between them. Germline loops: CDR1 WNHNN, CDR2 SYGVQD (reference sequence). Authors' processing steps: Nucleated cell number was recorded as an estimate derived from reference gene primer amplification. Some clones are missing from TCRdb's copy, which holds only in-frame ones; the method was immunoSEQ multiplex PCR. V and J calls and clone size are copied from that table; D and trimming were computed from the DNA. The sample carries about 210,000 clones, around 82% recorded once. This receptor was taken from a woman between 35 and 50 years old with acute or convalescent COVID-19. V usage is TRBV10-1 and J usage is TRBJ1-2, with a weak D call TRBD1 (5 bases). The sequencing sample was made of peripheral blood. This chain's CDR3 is CASSNRTGGVFSGYTF. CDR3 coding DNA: TGCGCCAGCAGTAACAGGACGGGAGGGGTCTTTAGTGGCTACACCTTC.